These 24 T cell receptor beta chains share one sample of origin, sequenced in a study of blood T cell repertoires in COVID-19. Assay used: immunoSEQ multiplex PCR; TCRdb lists only in-frame clones, some missing. The sample shows over 250,000 clones, roughly 77% of them seen only once. The sample consisted of peripheral blood. These receptors all come from a woman older than 75 with acute or convalescent COVID-19.

The gene calls are TRBV10-2 and TRBJ2-7; 8 bases align to TRBD1. Trimming cost V 7 bases and J 2 bases; bases outside gene matches: 7. The CDR3 is 14 residues long. Per germline, CDR1 WSHSY and CDR2 SAAADI. The CDR3 spells CASKGAGGAYEQYF. The CDR3 DNA reads as TGCGCCAGCAAGGGGGCAGGGGGCGCCTACGAGCAGTACTTC.

This clone was seen a few times. This chain links TRBV14 with TRBJ2-1; possibly TRBD2 for D (7 bases). V lost 1 base and J 6 bases, leaving 13 bases between the germline ends. CDR3 length equals 15 residues. CDR1 is SGHDN and CDR2 is FVKESK in the germline V gene. CDR3 protein: CASSQARGAFNEQFF. The CDR3 coding sequence is TGTGCCAGCAGCCAAGCTCGGGGGGCCTTCAATGAGCAGTTCTTC.

The chain recombines TRBV5-4 with TRBJ1-3; TRBD1 might be the D (6 bases). CDR1 and CDR2 (germline): SGHNT, YYREEE (reference sequence). The V gene lost 4 bases and the J gene lost 4 bases, with 15 bases spanning the gap. The CDR3 consists of 15 residues. The DNA of the CDR3 is TGTGCCAGCAGCAAGGGACACGGGACGGGAAACACCATATATTTT. Amino acid sequence: CASSKGHGTGNTIYF.

This chain joins TRBV29-1 and TRBJ2-6; D not resolved. The ends were cut back, 7 bases at V and 2 bases at J, with 9 bases in the middle. CDR3 length: 13 residues. Per germline, CDR1 SQVTM and CDR2 ANQGSEA. The CDR3, as DNA: TGCAGCGCCCTCCCCCCTGGGGCCAACGTCCTGACTTTC. It encodes CSALPPGANVLTF.

CDR3 nucleotide sequence: TGTGCCAGCAGCGCTCCGGGACTAGCTGTTTCAGATACGCAGTATTTT. It translates to CASSAPGLAVSDTQYF. This sequence joins TRBV5-6 and TRBJ2-3; 9 bases fit TRBD2. This CDR3 region has 16 residues. The V gene's germline CDR1 is SGHDT and CDR2 YYEEEE. The V segment lost 4 bases and the J segment 4 bases; nucleotides outside the gene matches: 10.

The chain carries TRBV20-1 and TRBJ1-1; D unclear. This CDR3 has 14 residues. The V end was cut by 3 bases, the J end by 5 bases, with 16 bases between. Germline loops: CDR1 DFQATT, CDR2 SNEGSKA (reference sequence). In nucleotides, the CDR3 is TGCAGTGCTAGTCCGGGGTCGAGAAGGACTGAAGCTTTCTTT. It encodes CSASPGSRRTEAFF.

The table lists this clone with a count of one. V is TRBV6-5 and J is TRBJ2-1; 14 nucleotides line up with TRBD2. V trimming: 6 bases; J trimming: 9 bases; junction bases outside the gene matches: 4. The CDR3 covers 14 residues. The germline CDR1 and CDR2 sequences are MNHEY and SVGAGI. CDR3: CASRGLAGVVEQFF. The CDR3 bases are TGTGCCAGCAGGGGACTAGCGGGAGTAGTTGAGCAGTTCTTC.

V and J are TRBV28 and TRBJ1-2, with D unclear. The germline V gene has CDR1 MDHEN and CDR2 SYDVKM. The CDR3 length is 17 residues. The V end lost 6 bases, the J end lost 2 bases, and 22 bases lay between the germline ends. The CDR3 DNA sequence: TGTGCCAGCAGCTTGACCAGGCTTTCTAACTCAAACTATGGCTACACCTTC. This encodes CASSLTRLSNSNYGYTF.

The chain has TRBV19 and TRBJ2-1; perhaps TRBD1 as D (8 bases). The CDR3 runs 16 residues. With 6 bases removed from V and 3 bases from J, the gap between germline ends came to 18 bases. CDR1 and CDR2 from the germline V gene are LNHDA and SQIVND (reference sequence). CDR3 protein: CASRNRGGSDYNEQFF. The CDR3 coding sequence is TGTGCCAGTAGGAACAGGGGGGGGAGTGACTACAATGAGCAGTTCTTC.

A few counts support this clone. This chain links TRBV29-1 with TRBJ1-1; TRBD1 matches 10 bases. From germline, CDR1 is SQVTM and CDR2 ANQGSEA. This CDR3 is 15 amino acids long. V was pared by 2 bases and J by 5 bases, with 8 bases of the junction left unmatched. Here the CDR3 DNA reads TGCAGCGTTGAAAGAGGGACAGGGGCCCAGACTGAAGCTTTCTTT. Protein product: CSVERGTGAQTEAFF.

The DNA of the CDR3 is TGTGCCAGCAGTTTGACGGGAGGGCCCACAGATACGCAGTATTTT. Protein sequence: CASSLTGGPTDTQYF. The V and J genes are TRBV28 and TRBJ2-3; 8 bases are shared with TRBD2. V lost 3 bases, J lost 2 bases, and 4 bases stayed unmatched. This CDR3 has 15 residues. Germline loops: CDR1 MDHEN, CDR2 SYDVKM.

The chain combines TRBV7-9 with TRBJ2-5, with D possibly TRBD1 on 6 matching bases. The ends were cut back, 6 bases at V and 2 bases at J, with 13 bases in the middle. The CDR3 runs 14 residues. The germline V gene encodes CDR1 SEHNR and CDR2 FQNEAQ (reference sequence). CDR3 DNA sequence: TGTGCCAGCAGATCCGACAGGCGTCAAGAGACCCAGTACTTC. Translation: CASRSDRRQETQYF.

V gene TRBV9 combines with J gene TRBJ1-4, with 9 nucleotides matching TRBD1. Germline lookup yields CDR1 SGDLS and CDR2 YYNGEE. CDR3 length equals 15 residues. V shed 4 bases, J shed 5 bases, and the junction held 6 bases outside the gene matches. CDR3 amino acids: CASSTRDRANEKLFF. The CDR3 nucleotides read TGTGCCAGCAGCACGCGGGACAGGGCGAATGAAAAACTGTTTTTT.

The CDR3 bases are TGCAGCGTCGGAGGGAGACAGGGAATAGGCTACGAGCAGTACTTC. Its protein is CSVGGRQGIGYEQYF. The V gene is TRBV29-1, the J gene TRBJ2-7, with D perhaps TRBD1 (7 bases). Trimming took off 6 bases at V and 3 bases at J, with 21 bases between the two ends. There are 15 residues in the CDR3. CDR1 and CDR2 from the germline V gene are SQVTM and ANQGSEA.

The chain combines TRBV3-1 (or the pseudogene TRBV3-2) with TRBJ1-1, with 8 bases aligning to TRBD1. Germline assignment: CDR1 LGHDT and CDR2 YNNKEL (reference sequence). The J segment lost 1 base and the V segment lost 4 bases, leaving 8 bases of the junction unmatched. The CDR3 covers 16 residues. In DNA form, the CDR3 reads TGTGCCAGCAGCCTCCTCAGGGGGCGAGGGAACACTGAAGCTTTCTTT. It is translated as CASSLLRGRGNTEAFF.

The chain combines TRBV18 with TRBJ2-7, with 11 positions matching TRBD2. From germline, CDR1 is KGHSH and CDR2 LQKENI. The length of the CDR3 is 15 residues. Germline trimming cut 5 bases from V and 2 bases from J; bases unmatched to any gene: 5. In DNA, the CDR3 is TGTGCCAGCTCAGGCCTAGCGGGGGGCACCTACGAGCAGTACTTC. Translating it yields CASSGLAGGTYEQYF.

The rearrangement joins TRBV7-2 to TRBJ2-2; 7 nucleotides align to TRBD1. V shed 3 bases and J 6 bases; nucleotides not matched to a gene: 4. CDR3 length: 14 residues. CDR1 and CDR2 (germline): SGHTA, FQGNSA. The CDR3, as DNA: TGTGCCAGCAGCTTTCTCACAGGGGCCGGGGAGCTGTTTTTT. Translating it yields CASSFLTGAGELFF.

This chain connects TRBV29-1 to TRBJ2-7; the match to TRBD1 covers 8 bases. CDR3 size: 14 residues. Trimming took 1 base from V and 5 from J; bases not matched to a gene: 7. CDR1 is SQVTM and CDR2 is ANQGSEA in the germline V gene. The CDR3 coding sequence is TGCAGCGTTGAAGGGCCAGGGGGCTTAGACGAGCAGTACTTC. Its protein product is CSVEGPGGLDEQYF.

This clone was observed a handful of times. In the same sample, other DNA sequences code for this CDR3. CDR3 nucleotides: TGTGCCAGCAGCTTGGGACAGGGAGGTTCACCCCTCCACTTT. Protein sequence: CASSLGQGGSPLHF. The rearrangement uses TRBV11-2 and TRBJ1-6, with 9 bases that match TRBD1. From germline, CDR1 is SGHAT and CDR2 FQNNGV. With V trimmed by 3 bases and J by 9 bases, 3 bases remained unmatched. The CDR3 contains 14 residues.

CDR3 residues: CASSPTRSGTGGLNTEAFF. In DNA form, the CDR3 reads TGTGCCAGCAGCCCCACCCGTTCGGGGACAGGGGGCTTGAACACTGAAGCTTTCTTT. This chain uses TRBV21-1 with TRBJ1-1; the table names TRBD1, a call not compared with the DNA. TRBV21-1 is a pseudogene segment. There are 19 residues in the CDR3.

This clone was detected once. The V call is TRBV4-1, the J call TRBJ1-1; unclear D gene. The V gene's germline CDR1 is MGHRA and CDR2 YSYEKL. V was cut by 5 bases and J by 0 bases, with 13 bases left in between. The CDR3 length is 15 residues. CDR3 sequence: CASSSRGSMNTEAFF. The CDR3 DNA follows: TGCGCCAGCAGCTCGCGAGGGTCCATGAACACTGAAGCTTTCTTT.

This chain joins TRBV10-3 and TRBJ1-1, with D possibly being TRBD1 (5 bases). V shed 3 bases and J shed 1 base, with 12 bases lying between them. The CDR3 contains 15 residues. Germline-derived CDR1 and CDR2 are ENHRY and SYGVKD. Here the CDR3 DNA reads TGTGCCATCAGTGACGGATTCGGGGGGAACACTGAAGCTTTCTTT. Protein sequence: CAISDGFGGNTEAFF.

This chain connects TRBV7-2 to TRBJ2-5; 10 bases fit TRBD2. V lost 0 bases to trimming and J lost 11 bases; unmatched junction nucleotides: 12. Germline V gene sequence: CDR1 SGHTA, CDR2 FQGNSA. This CDR3 comprises 16 residues. As DNA, the CDR3 is TGTGCCAGCAGCTTAGCGCGGGCTAGCGGGGGCCCTCAGCAGTACTTC. It is translated as CASSLARASGGPQQYF.

The chain is built from TRBV7-2 and TRBJ1-5, with D possibly being TRBD1 (5 bases). Germline assignment: CDR1 SGHTA and CDR2 FQGNSA. The V end was cut by 6 bases, the J end by 4 bases, with 16 bases between. This CDR3 has 15 residues. CDR3: CASSNKWRGNQPQHF. Here the CDR3 DNA reads TGTGCCAGCAGTAATAAATGGCGGGGGAATCAGCCCCAGCATTTT.